This T cell receptor beta chain was sequenced for a study of T cell responses to AZD1222 COVID-19 vaccine. Notes on the study in general: Regions 160-218 and 743-854 dominated among vaccine-associated CD4 TCRs spanning spike. Increased Spike-specific TCR breadth and depth were observed after two AZD1222 doses.

As to this clone: The target antigen is unknown.

Profiled with immunoSEQ multiplex PCR; TCRdb holds only in-frame clones, not every one. The sample consists of more than 150,000 clones, about nine tenths of them appearing once. Germline V gene sequence: CDR1 LGHDT, CDR2 YNNKEL (reference sequence). J lost 7 bases, V lost 2 bases, and 8 bases had no gene match. This CDR3 is built from 14 residues. The gene calls are TRBV3-1 (or the pseudogene TRBV3-2) and TRBJ2-7; 7 nucleotides line up with TRBD1. The TCR originated in an adult who had recovered from COVID-19. Here the sequenced sample was peripheral blood, taken after recovery from COVID-19. CDR3: CASSQLGQPSEQYF. DNA for the CDR3: TGTGCCAGCAGCCAACTGGGACAGCCCTCGGAGCAGTACTTC.